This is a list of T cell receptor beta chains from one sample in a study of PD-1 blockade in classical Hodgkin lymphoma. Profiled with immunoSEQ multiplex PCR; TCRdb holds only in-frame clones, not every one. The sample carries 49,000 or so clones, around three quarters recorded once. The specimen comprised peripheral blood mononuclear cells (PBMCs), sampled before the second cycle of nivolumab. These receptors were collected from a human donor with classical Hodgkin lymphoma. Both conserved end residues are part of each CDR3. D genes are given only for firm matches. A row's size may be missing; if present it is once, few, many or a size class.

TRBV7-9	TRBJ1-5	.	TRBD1	TGTGCCAGCAGCTTGGACAGGTCGGATCAGCCCCAGCATTTT	CASSLDRSDQPQHF
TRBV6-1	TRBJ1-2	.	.	TGTGCCAGCAGTCGGGCGGTTGGCTACACCTTC	CASSRAVGYTF
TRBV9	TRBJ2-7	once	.	TGTGCCAGCAGCGTAGGGGCCCTGGGGAGAAACGAGCAGTACTTC	CASSVGALGRNEQYF
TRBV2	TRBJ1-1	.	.	TGTGCCAGCAGGTCCTCCGGGAGAGAAGCTTTCTTT	CASRSSGREAFF
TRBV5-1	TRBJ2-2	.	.	TGCGCCAGCAGGGCAGGGAACACCGGGGAGCTGTTTTTT	CASRAGNTGELFF
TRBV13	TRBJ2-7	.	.	TGTGCCAGCAGCTCCCTAGCCGGGGCGCGGTACGAGCAGTACTTC	CASSSLAGARYEQYF
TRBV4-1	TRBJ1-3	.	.	TGCGCCAGCAGCCAAGTGCCGGGCTCTGGAAACACCATATATTTT	CASSQVPGSGNTIYF
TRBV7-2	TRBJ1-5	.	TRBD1	TGTGCCAGCAGCTTCACCGGGACAGGGGTCTATAGCAATCAGCCCCAGCATTTT	CASSFTGTGVYSNQPQHF
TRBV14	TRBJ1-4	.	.	TGTGCCAGCAGCCAAGATTTACAATGGGGTGAAAAACTGTTTTTT	CASSQDLQWGEKLFF
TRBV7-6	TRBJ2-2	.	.	TGTGCCAGCAGCTTAGGGAGGGACAACTTTCTCACCGGGGAGCTGTTTTTT	CASSLGRDNFLTGELFF
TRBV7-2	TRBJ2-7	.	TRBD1	TGTGCCAGCAGCTTAGGGAGACAGGGAGCGGACGAGCAGTACTTC	CASSLGRQGADEQYF
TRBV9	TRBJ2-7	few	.	TGTGCCAGCAGCCCCAGAACAGTGGGCGAGCAGTACTTC	CASSPRTVGEQYF
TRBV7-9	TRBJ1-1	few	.	TGTGCCAGCAGCTTAGTTCAGGGAGAGAACACTGAAGCTTTCTTT	CASSLVQGENTEAFF
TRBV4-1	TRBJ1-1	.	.	TGCGCCAGCAGCCAAACAGGGTACACTGAAGCTTTCTTT	CASSQTGYTEAFF
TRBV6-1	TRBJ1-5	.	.	TGTGCCAGCAGTGAAGGGGGGAATCAGCCCCAGCATTTT	CASSEGGNQPQHF
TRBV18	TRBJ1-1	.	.	TGTGCCAGCTCACCACCGGTCAGGAACACTGAAGCTTTCTTT	CASSPPVRNTEAFF
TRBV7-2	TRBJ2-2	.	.	TGTGCCAGCAGCTTAGTTCCTATGAACACCGGGGAGCTGTTTTTT	CASSLVPMNTGELFF
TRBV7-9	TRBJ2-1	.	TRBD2	TGTGCCAGCAGCCCGATAATAGCGGGACTGAGCCACAATGAGCAGTTCTTC	CASSPIIAGLSHNEQFF
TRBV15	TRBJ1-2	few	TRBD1	TGTGCCACCAGCAGACCTCCGGGACAGGGACTCCGCTACACCTTC	CATSRPPGQGLRYTF
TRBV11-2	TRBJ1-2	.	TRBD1	TGTGCCAGCAGCCCTAGACAGGGGCTGGACTATGGCTACACCTTC	CASSPRQGLDYGYTF
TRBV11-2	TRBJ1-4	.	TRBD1	TGTGCCAGCAGCCATGACAGGGGGTCTTTCGAAAAACTGTTTTTT	CASSHDRGSFEKLFF
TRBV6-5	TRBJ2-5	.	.	TGTGCCAGCAGTTACGCCCCTAGCGCGACGTGGGAGACCCAGTACTTC	CASSYAPSATWETQYF
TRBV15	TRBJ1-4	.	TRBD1	TGTGCCACCACCTCTTGGGGACAGGCTGGGGAAAAACTGTTTTTT	CATTSWGQAGEKLFF
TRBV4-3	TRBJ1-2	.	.	TGCGCCAGCAGCCAGCAGGACCTCTATGGCTACACCTTC	CASSQQDLYGYTF
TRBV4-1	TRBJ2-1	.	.	TGCGCCAGCAGCCAAGAGGATCTGGGGGGCCACTACAATGAGCAGTTCTTC	CASSQEDLGGHYNEQFF
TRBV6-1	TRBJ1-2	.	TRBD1	TGTGCCAGCAGTGAAACGGGACAGGGTAGTTCCACCTTC	CASSETGQGSSTF
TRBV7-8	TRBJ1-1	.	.	TGTGCCAGCAGCGAACAGTCGTCGGGTGACACTGAAGCTTTCTTT	CASSEQSSGDTEAFF
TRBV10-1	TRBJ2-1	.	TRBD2	TGCGCCAGCAGTGAGGGACTAGCGGGAGAATTCTACAATGAGCAGTTCTTC	CASSEGLAGEFYNEQFF
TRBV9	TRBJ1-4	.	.	TGTGCCAGCAGCCCCCGGGGGGATTATAATGAAAAACTGTTTTTT	CASSPRGDYNEKLFF
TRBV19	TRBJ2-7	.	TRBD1	TGTGCCAGTAGTATAAGACAGGGGGCGGGGGAGCAGTACTTC	CASSIRQGAGEQYF
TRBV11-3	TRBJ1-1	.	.	TGTGCCAGCAGCCCACGAGAAGGTTCGACAGCTTTCTTT	CASSPREGSTAFF
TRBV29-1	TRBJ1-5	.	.	TGCAGCGTCAGAGCAGATAGCAATCAGCCCCAGCATTTT	CSVRADSNQPQHF
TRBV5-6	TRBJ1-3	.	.	TGTGCCAGCAGTTCCGGAGCTATCTCTGGAAACACCATATATTTT	CASSSGAISGNTIYF
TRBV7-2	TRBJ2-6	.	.	TGTGCCAGCAGTCGCCGTAGCGATTCTTTCTCTGGGGCCAACGTCCTGACTTTC	CASSRRSDSFSGANVLTF
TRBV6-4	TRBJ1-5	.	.	TGTGCCAGCAGTGAGGGTGGGGGGAGCCAGCCCCAGCATTTT	CASSEGGGSQPQHF
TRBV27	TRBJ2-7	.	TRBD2	TGTGCCAGCAGTTTAGTGGGAGGGAACGAGCAGTACTTC	CASSLVGGNEQYF
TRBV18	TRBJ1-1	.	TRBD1	TGTGCCAGCTCCCTCAGGACAGGGGGCGGTGAAGCTTTCTTT	CASSLRTGGGEAFF
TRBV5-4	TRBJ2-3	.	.	TGTGCCAGCAGCTTGGTCGCGGGAACAGATACGCAGTATTTT	CASSLVAGTDTQYF
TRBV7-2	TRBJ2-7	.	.	TGTGCCAGCAGCCCCGGGAGAATGTCCTACGAGCAGTACTTC	CASSPGRMSYEQYF
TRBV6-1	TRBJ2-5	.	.	TGTGCCAGCAGTGAAGCGCGGGCGGGGGCGGCAATCCAAGAGACCCAGTACTTC	CASSEARAGAAIQETQYF
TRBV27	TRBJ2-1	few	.	TGTGCCAGCAGCCTAGGGACGCCAAATGAGCAGTTCTTC	CASSLGTPNEQFF
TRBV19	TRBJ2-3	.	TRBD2	TGTGCCAGTAGTATTGCGGGAGACACAGATACGCAGTATTTT	CASSIAGDTDTQYF
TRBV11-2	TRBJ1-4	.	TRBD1	TGTGCCAGCAGCCCTATCCGGGACAGTTTCAGCGCAACTAATGAAAAACTGTTTTTT	CASSPIRDSFSATNEKLFF
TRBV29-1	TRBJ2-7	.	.	TGCAGCGTTAAAATAGGGGGGGCCTACGAGCAGTACTTC	CSVKIGGAYEQYF
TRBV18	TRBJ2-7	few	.	TGTGCCAGCTCACCCTCCGTGGGGGAGCAGTACTTC	CASSPSVGEQYF
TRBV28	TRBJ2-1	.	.	TGTGCCAGCAGGGGGAACGGGTTGGACTACAATGAGCAGTTCTTC	CASRGNGLDYNEQFF
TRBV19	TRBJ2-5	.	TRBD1	TGTGCCAGTAGTAACACAGGGGGCCGGGAGACCCAGTACTTC	CASSNTGGRETQYF
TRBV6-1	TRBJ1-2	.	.	TGTGCCAGCATTGTCCATGCAGGGAAGTCTGGCTACACCTTC	CASIVHAGKSGYTF
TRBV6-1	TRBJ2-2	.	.	TGTGCCAGCAGTGGGAGGGTATTTGGCGGGGAGCTGTTTTTT	CASSGRVFGGELFF
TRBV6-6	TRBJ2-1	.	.	TGTGCCAGCAGGCTGGTAGCCTACAATGAGCAGTTCTTC	CASRLVAYNEQFF
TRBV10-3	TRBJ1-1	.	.	TGTGCCATCAGGGGGTGGGACACTGAAGCTTTCTTT	CAIRGWDTEAFF
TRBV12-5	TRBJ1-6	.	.	TGTGCTAGTGGTTTGATAACAGGGTTGGGAAGTTCACCCCTCCACTTT	CASGLITGLGSSPLHF
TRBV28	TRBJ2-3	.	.	TGTGCCAGCAGCCCCGATGGGGGCCCAGATACGCAGTATTTT	CASSPDGGPDTQYF
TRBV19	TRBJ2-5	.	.	TGTGCCAGTAGTACGACACGGGGCAGGGTGGAGACCCAGTACTTC	CASSTTRGRVETQYF
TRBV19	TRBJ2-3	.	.	TGTGCCAGTAGTATAGCCGCGGGAACAGATACGCAGTATTTT	CASSIAAGTDTQYF
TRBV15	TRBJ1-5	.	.	TGTGCCACCAGCAGAGATGGGCAGGGGCAGCCCCAGCATTTT	CATSRDGQGQPQHF
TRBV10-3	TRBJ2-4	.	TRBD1	TGTGCCATCAGTGAGTTTTTTATTTTGGGACAGGGGTTTCAGAGAAACATTCAGTACTTC	CAISEFFILGQGFQRNIQYF
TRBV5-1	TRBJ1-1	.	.	TGCGCCAGCAGCTTGGATTTGGACGGGGGGCGTCCGGCTTTCTTT	CASSLDLDGGRPAFF
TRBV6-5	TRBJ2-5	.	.	TGTGCCAGCAGTGAATCAGAGACCCAGTACTTC	CASSESETQYF